These T cell receptor beta chains were read from a single sample in a study of T-cell memory formation after mild COVID-19. Using its own MiXCR run on the 5' RACE reads, TCRdb lists one record per CDR3 protein. Here the sample spans fewer than 250,000 distinct CDR3 sequences, about 16% being singletons. Sequencing was performed on PBMCs or a T cell subset sorted from them (not recorded which). The receptors here all came from an adult woman who had mild COVID-19 (a few samples of this study predate the infection). Cell type and time point are not known. Each CDR3 is given with its conserved first and last residue. D genes are given only for firm matches. Only some rows state a clone size, as once, few, many or a class for expanded clones.

few	TRBD1	TRBJ2-2	TRBV4-3	CASSLNGRGGTGDTGELFF	TGCGCCAGCAGCCTGAACGGTCGGGGGGGGACAGGGGACACCGGGGAGCTGTTTTTT
few	TRBD2	TRBJ2-2	TRBV5-1	CASSWTSGVHTGELFF	TGCGCCAGCAGCTGGACTAGCGGGGTGCACACCGGGGAGCTGTTTTTT
few	NA	TRBJ2-2	TRBV15	CATSKPRNTGELFF	TGTGCCACCAGCAAGCCCAGGAACACCGGGGAGCTGTTTTTT
NA	NA	TRBJ1-5	TRBV7-8	CASSLVPYSNQPQHF	TGTGCCAGCAGCTTAGTACCGTATAGCAATCAGCCCCAGCATTTT
few	NA	TRBJ2-2	TRBV19	CASSIDSGNTGELFF	TGTGCCAGTAGTATAGATAGTGGAAACACCGGGGAGCTGTTTTTT
NA	TRBD2	TRBJ2-3	TRBV30	CAWKRDYTDTQYF	TGTGCCTGGAAACGGGACTACACAGATACGCAGTATTTT
NA	TRBD1	TRBJ2-1	TRBV18	CASSPGQGATNEQFF	TGTGCCAGCTCACCGGGACAGGGGGCTACCAATGAGCAGTTCTTC
few	NA	TRBJ2-2	TRBV23-1	CASSRDTPNTGELFF	TGCGCCAGCAGCCGGGACACTCCGAACACCGGGGAGCTGTTTTTT
NA	NA	TRBJ1-3	TRBV5-1	CASSMDGNTIYF	TGCGCCAGCAGCATGGATGGAAACACCATATATTTT
few	TRBD1	TRBJ2-7	TRBV10-3	CAIRGQGANNPYEQYF	TGTGCCATCAGGGGACAGGGGGCCAATAACCCTTACGAGCAGTACTTC
NA	NA	TRBJ2-7	TRBV7-2	CASSFLTPYEQYF	TGTGCCAGCAGCTTCCTCACACCCTACGAGCAGTACTTC
few	TRBD2	TRBJ2-1	TRBV5-1	CASSTTSGRAYGEQFF	TGCGCCAGCAGCACGACTAGCGGGAGGGCCTATGGTGAGCAGTTCTTC
few	NA	TRBJ2-1	TRBV5-1	CASSLTGEPNNEQFF	TGCGCCAGCAGCTTGACGGGAGAGCCTAATAATGAGCAGTTCTTC
NA	NA	TRBJ2-2	TRBV5-1	CASSLELVGTGELFF	TGCGCCAGCAGCTTAGAACTAGTTGGCACCGGGGAGCTGTTTTTT
NA	TRBD2	TRBJ2-6	TRBV6-2/TRBV6-3	CASSPGALAGSGANVLTF	TGTGCCAGCAGTCCCGGGGCCCTAGCGGGCTCTGGGGCCAACGTCCTGACTTTC
NA	TRBD2	TRBJ2-1	TRBV20-1	CSASLAGVWNEQFF	TGCAGTGCTAGTCTAGCGGGAGTGTGGAATGAGCAGTTCTTC
NA	TRBD1	TRBJ1-6	TRBV12-3/TRBV12-4	CASSSAGGGGYNSPLHF	TGTGCCAGCAGTAGCGCAGGGGGCGGGGGATATAATTCACCCCTCCACTTT
NA	TRBD2	TRBJ2-5	TRBV4-1	CASSQERGSSGVQETQYF	TGCGCCAGCAGCCAAGAGAGGGGATCTAGCGGGGTCCAAGAGACCCAGTACTTC
NA	NA	TRBJ1-5	TRBV7-2	CASSLAVVGSQPQHF	TGTGCCAGCAGCTTAGCGGTGGTAGGCAGTCAGCCCCAGCATTTT
few	TRBD1	TRBJ2-1	TRBV12-3/TRBV12-4	CASSLTGFPYNEQFF	TGTGCCAGCAGTCTGACAGGGTTCCCTTACAATGAGCAGTTCTTC
few	NA	TRBJ1-2	TRBV14	CASSQVTWGDGYTF	TGTGCCAGCAGCCAAGTTACGTGGGGCGATGGCTACACCTTC
NA	NA	TRBJ1-3	TRBV18	CASSPPSQASGNTIYF	TGTGCCAGCTCACCACCATCCCAGGCCTCTGGAAACACCATATATTTT
few	TRBD2	TRBJ2-2	TRBV12-3/TRBV12-4	CLSGSTPGELFF	TGTCTTAGCGGGAGCACACCCGGGGAGCTTTTTTTT
many	NA	TRBJ2-3	TRBV20-1	CSARLARRRDHDTQYF	TGCAGTGCTAGGTTGGCCCGGCGGCGGGACCACGATACGCAGTATTTT
few	TRBD2	TRBJ2-7	TRBV27	CASRASGGYEQYF	TGTGCCAGCAGGGCTAGCGGGGGTTACGAGCAGTACTTC
NA	TRBD1	TRBJ1-3	TRBV7-2	CASSLGQGRAGNTIYF	TGTGCCAGCAGCCTAGGACAGGGAAGGGCTGGAAACACCATATATTTT
few	TRBD2	TRBJ2-7	TRBV7-9	CASSLVGSGRLDEQYF	TGTGCCAGCAGCTTAGTGGGTAGCGGGAGACTCGACGAGCAGTACTTC
few	NA	TRBJ1-1	TRBV12-3/TRBV12-4	CASGHGGLTEAFF	TGTGCCAGCGGCCATGGGGGGCTCACTGAAGCTTTCTTT
few	NA	TRBJ2-3	TRBV24-1	CATSEGDSAQYF	TGTGCCACCAGTGAGGGGGATTCGGCGCAGTATTTT
few	NA	TRBJ1-5	TRBV18	CASSPPGLSNQPQHF	TGTGCCAGCTCACCACCAGGGCTGAGCAATCAGCCCCAGCATTTT
NA	TRBD2	TRBJ2-5	TRBV7-2	CASSPRGGGGYQETQYF	TGTGCCAGCAGCCCCCGGGGAGGCGGGGGGTACCAAGAGACCCAGTACTTC
few	NA	TRBJ2-7	TRBV15	CATSRDEEYEQYF	TGTGCCACCAGCAGAGATGAGGAGTACGAGCAGTACTTC
many	NA	TRBJ2-1	TRBV11-2	CASSLGGLGEQFF	TGTGCCAGCAGCTTAGGTGGGCTGGGTGAGCAGTTCTTC
NA	NA	TRBJ2-3	TRBV18	CASSPLVAGTNTDTQYF	TGTGCCAGCTCACCTCTTGTTGCGGGAACCAATACAGATACGCAGTATTTT
NA	NA	TRBJ2-7	TRBV7-2	CASSLNKGYEQYF	TGTGCCAGCAGCTTAAACAAGGGTTACGAGCAGTACTTC
few	TRBD1	TRBJ1-2	TRBV5-1	CASSLDPRTGGEYGYTF	TGCGCCAGCAGCTTGGATCCCCGGACAGGGGGAGAATATGGCTACACCTTC
NA	TRBD2	TRBJ2-1	TRBV9	CASSVGGTYYNEQFF	TGTGCCAGCAGCGTGGGGGGGACTTATTACAATGAGCAGTTCTTC
many	NA	TRBJ1-1	TRBV12-3/TRBV12-4	CASSPRRGVGEAFF	TGTGCCAGCAGCCCAAGGCGGGGGGTCGGGGAAGCTTTCTTT
NA	TRBD1	TRBJ1-5	TRBV24-1	CATSDGTGDRNQPQHF	TGTGCCACCAGTGATGGGACAGGAGATCGCAATCAGCCCCAGCATTTT
few	NA	TRBJ1-3	TRBV12-3/TRBV12-4	CASSRAPGSSGNTIYF	TGTGCCAGCAGTCGTGCTCCGGGTTCCTCTGGAAACACCATATATTTT
NA	NA	TRBJ1-3	TRBV12-3/TRBV12-4	CASSPQSSGNTIYF	TGTGCCAGCAGTCCACAGAGCTCTGGAAACACCATATATTTT
NA	TRBD1	TRBJ2-2	TRBV6-5	CASSYAGTGGAGELFF	TGTGCCAGCAGTTACGCCGGGACAGGGGGGGCCGGGGAGCTGTTTTTT
NA	NA	TRBJ1-2	TRBV5-6	CASSLARQVYGYTF	TGTGCCAGCAGCTTGGCCAGACAGGTCTATGGCTACACCTTC
NA	TRBD2	TRBJ2-2	TRBV9	CASSVGAGSGRANTGELFF	TGTGCCAGCAGCGTAGGGGCGGGTAGCGGGAGGGCGAACACCGGGGAGCTGTTTTTT
NA	TRBD1	TRBJ1-6	TRBV7-2	CASSPGGRVDSPLHF	TGTGCCAGCAGCCCAGGGGGCAGGGTTGATTCACCCCTCCACTTT